This is a list of T cell receptor beta chains from one sample in a study of cytomegalovirus exposure and HLA in healthy donors. The data were produced by immunoSEQ multiplex PCR, yet TCRdb's version contains in-frame clones alone and is incomplete. Of roughly 90,000 clones listed, 85% are singletons. The specimen sequenced was PBMCs. These receptors were taken from a man aged 18 to 35 in good health and CMV-seropositive. CDR3s include the opening cysteine and the closing phenylalanine or tryptophan. D genes are given only for firm matches.

V	D	J	CDR3
TRBV4-1	NA	TRBJ1-2	CASSHTLMEGGYTF
TRBV11-2	NA	TRBJ2-5	CASSPPGETQYF
TRBV6-5	TRBD2	TRBJ2-3	CASSRLAGGTDTQYF
TRBV2	TRBD2	TRBJ2-3	CASMGGLYTDTQYF
TRBV10-3	TRBD1	TRBJ2-2	CAIRGQGANTGELFF
TRBV6-5	NA	TRBJ1-1	CASSYGGGGFEAFF
TRBV5-4	TRBD1	TRBJ1-2	CASSLEDRVYGYTF
TRBV4-1	TRBD2	TRBJ2-5	CASSQETSGETQYF
TRBV7-9	NA	TRBJ1-1	CASSLAGGPNTEAFF
TRBV7-2	TRBD1	TRBJ2-3	CASSRDRGGTDTQYF
TRBV7-2	TRBD2	TRBJ2-5	CASSPSSGIQYF
TRBV25-1	NA	TRBJ2-5	CASSAFFSYREETQYF
TRBV9	NA	TRBJ2-5	CASSVGGGMETQYF
TRBV29-1	NA	TRBJ2-1	CSTQLASYNEQFF
TRBV7-6	TRBD2	TRBJ2-3	CASSLWKGRAADTQYF
TRBV27	TRBD2	TRBJ2-7	CASSLSGSSYEQYF
TRBV6-1	TRBD1	TRBJ1-5	CASSQTGVDQPQHF
TRBV5-1	NA	TRBJ2-1	CASSMGPGNNEQFF
TRBV10-3	TRBD1	TRBJ1-3	CATTNRGESGNTIYF
TRBV5-6	TRBD1	TRBJ2-4	CASSRVDRAMDIQYF
TRBV6-5	TRBD1	TRBJ2-5	CASSYKDRGRETQYF